This TCR beta chain was identified during a study of human T cells and chemical hapten exposure. Study details: Small pooled library volume differences chiefly drove per-sample TCR yield variation.

For the library, individual cDNA molecules each received unique molecular identifiers. Authors' data handling: Samples had a median of 95,638 TCRs, ranging roughly 23,224 to 690,600. TCRdb ran MiXCR on the RACE reads and lists one entry per CDR3 protein. TCRdb's processing, not the authors', yielded these V and J calls. The data contain 100,000 to 150,000 distinct CDR3 sequences, roughly 9.5% of them singletons. There are 16 residues in the CDR3. Germline V gives CDR1 SGHVS, CDR2 FNYEAQ. V lost 6 bases and J lost 2; bases outside the gene matches: 7. Time point of the sample: healthy volunteer bleed at 2 weeks. The starting material, unfractionated whole blood, was used for total RNA extraction.

The sequence was obtained from a male donor in good health. Some clones in this sample may be carry-over from other donors' samples. The specimen sequenced was whole blood. This sequence joins TRBV7-6 and TRBJ1-5, with 10 bases aligning to TRBD1. The CDR3 sequence: CASSRSGTGGNQPQHF. CDR3 bases: TGTGCCAGCAGTCGTTCCGGGACAGGGGGCAATCAGCCCCAGCATTTT.